The present T cell receptor (beta chain) was sequenced within a study of OX40 agonist ivuxolimab in advanced cancers. Overall study findings and caveats: Not determined was the antigen specificity of the expanded peripheral T cells. Researchers report that CD8+ T cells had, on average, more expanded clones than CD4+. Individuals who were partial responders at 0.1-3.0 mg/kg had clonal expansion that ranked among the lowest.

The CDR3 sequence is 15 residues long. V lost 7 bases and J lost 2; bases outside the gene matches: 6. Germline assignment: CDR1 LGHNA and CDR2 YNFKEQ. The repertoire was sequenced with immunoSEQ multiplex PCR; TCRdb's copy has only in-frame clones and lacks some. The profile shows 40,000 to 45,000 clones, under 95% of them singletons. Patients were ineligible given autoimmune disease history or systemic immunosuppression. With respect to this clone: Its antigen is as yet unknown.

The J gene is TRBJ1-2, the V gene TRBV4-2, with 11 bases lining up with TRBD1. The sequence was collected from an adult with an advanced solid tumor such as melanoma, head and neck, liver or kidney cancer. This specimen consisted of CD4+ or CD8+ T cells sorted from blood, obtained in a trial of the OX40 agonist ivuxolimab. CDR3 sequence reads: CASMDRGHLNYGYTF. The CDR3 region has the DNA TGTGCCAGCATGGACAGGGGGCATTTGAACTATGGCTACACCTTC.